The present entry profiles one T cell receptor beta chain with its context. CDR1 is KGHSH, CDR2 LQKENI, per germline. CDR3 length: 16 residues. V lost 3 bases and J 3 bases, leaving 18 bases between the germline ends. Enrollment of patients from Seattle took place during active infection, with longitudinal follow-up. In the authors' methods: Estimates of nucleated cell counts were drawn from the amplification of reference gene primers. Profiling relied on immunoSEQ multiplex PCR, and the TCRdb table lists in-frame clones only, not all of them. V and J calls and clone size are those listed in that table; D and trimming were worked out from the DNA. The sample consists of about 360,000 clones, around nine tenths of them appearing once. This record belongs to a study of blood T cell repertoires in COVID-19. Study-wide background: COVID-19 samples from acute and convalescent phases originated in the United States, Italy and Spain. T cells, B-cell-depleted T cells, or PBMCs provided the cDNA or gDNA that served as material.

Sequencing was carried out using peripheral blood. The source is a woman aged 55-70 years with COVID-19, enrolled during active disease. The chain combines TRBV18 with TRBJ2-7; D is possibly TRBD2 (6 bases). CDR3 in amino acids: CASSPNRLDQGYEQYF. The CDR3 DNA is TGTGCCAGCTCACCGAACAGACTAGATCAGGGCTACGAGCAGTACTTC.